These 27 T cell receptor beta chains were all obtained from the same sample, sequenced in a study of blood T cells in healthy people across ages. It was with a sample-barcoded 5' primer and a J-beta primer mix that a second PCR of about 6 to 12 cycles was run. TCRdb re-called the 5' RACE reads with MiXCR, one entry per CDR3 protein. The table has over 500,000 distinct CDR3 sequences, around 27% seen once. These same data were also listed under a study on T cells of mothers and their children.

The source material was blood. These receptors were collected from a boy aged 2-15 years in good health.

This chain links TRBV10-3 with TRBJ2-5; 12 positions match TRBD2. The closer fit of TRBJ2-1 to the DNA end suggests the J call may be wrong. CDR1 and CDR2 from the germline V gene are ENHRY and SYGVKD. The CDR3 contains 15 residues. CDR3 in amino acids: CAISGLAGDPNEQFF. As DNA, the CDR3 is TGTGCCATCAGTGGACTAGCGGGAGACCCTAATGAGCAGTTCTTC.

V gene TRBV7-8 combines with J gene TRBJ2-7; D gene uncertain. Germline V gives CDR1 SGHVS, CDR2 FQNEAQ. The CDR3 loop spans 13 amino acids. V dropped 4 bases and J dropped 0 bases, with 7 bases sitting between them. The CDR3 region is CASSSRRSYEQYF. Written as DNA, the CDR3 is TGTGCCAGCAGCTCCAGGCGCTCCTACGAGCAGTACTTC.

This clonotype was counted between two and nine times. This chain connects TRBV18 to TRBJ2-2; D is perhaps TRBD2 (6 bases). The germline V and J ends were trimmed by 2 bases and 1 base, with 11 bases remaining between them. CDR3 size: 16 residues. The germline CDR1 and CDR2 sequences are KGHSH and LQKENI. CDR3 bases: TGTGCCAGCTCACCATTCTCGCGGGAGAACACCGGGGAGCTGTTTTTT. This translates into CASSPFSRENTGELFF.

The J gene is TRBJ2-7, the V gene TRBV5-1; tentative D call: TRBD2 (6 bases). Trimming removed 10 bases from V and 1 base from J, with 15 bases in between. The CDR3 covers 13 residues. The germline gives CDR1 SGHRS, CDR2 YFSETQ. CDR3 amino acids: CARDWDSSYEQYF. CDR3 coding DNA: TGCGCCCGAGATTGGGACTCTTCCTACGAGCAGTACTTC. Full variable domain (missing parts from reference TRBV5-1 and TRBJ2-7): KAGVTQTPRYLIKTRGQQVTLSCSPISGHRSVSWYQQTPGQGLQFLFEYFSETQRNKGNFPGRFSGRQFSNSRSEMNVSTLELGDSALYLCARDWDSSYEQYFGPGTRLTVT.

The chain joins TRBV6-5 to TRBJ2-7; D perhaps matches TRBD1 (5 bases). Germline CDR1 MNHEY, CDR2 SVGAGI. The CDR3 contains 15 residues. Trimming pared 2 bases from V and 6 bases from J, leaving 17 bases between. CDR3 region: CASSYARSQGFEQYF. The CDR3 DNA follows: TGTGCCAGCAGTTACGCCCGCAGTCAGGGCTTCGAGCAGTACTTC.

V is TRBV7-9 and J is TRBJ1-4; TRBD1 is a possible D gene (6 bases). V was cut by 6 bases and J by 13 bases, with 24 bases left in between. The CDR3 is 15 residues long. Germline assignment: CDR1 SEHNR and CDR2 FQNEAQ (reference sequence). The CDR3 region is CASSTPGQQRNTLFF. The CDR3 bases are TGTGCCAGCAGTACTCCGGGACAACAACGAAATACACTGTTTTTT.

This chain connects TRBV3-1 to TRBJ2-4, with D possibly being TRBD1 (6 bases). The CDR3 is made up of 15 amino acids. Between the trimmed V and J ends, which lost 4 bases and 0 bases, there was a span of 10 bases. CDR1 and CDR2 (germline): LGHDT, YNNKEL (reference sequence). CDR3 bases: TGTGCCAGCAGCCTTAGCAGGGGAGCCAAAAACATTCAGTACTTC. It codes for CASSLSRGAKNIQYF. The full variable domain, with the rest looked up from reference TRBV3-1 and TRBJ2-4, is DTAVSQTPKYLVTQMGNDKSIKCEQNLGHDTMYWYKQDSKKFLKIMFSYNNKELIINETVPNRFSPKSPDKAHLNLHINSLELGDSAVYFCASSLSRGAKNIQYFGAGTRLSVL.

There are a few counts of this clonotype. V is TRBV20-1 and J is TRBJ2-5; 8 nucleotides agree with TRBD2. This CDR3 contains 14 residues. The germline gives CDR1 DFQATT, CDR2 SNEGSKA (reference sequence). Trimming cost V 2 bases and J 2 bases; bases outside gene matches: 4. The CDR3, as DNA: TGCAGTGCTAGACGGGGGGGCCCACAAGAGACCCAGTACTTC. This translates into CSARRGGPQETQYF.

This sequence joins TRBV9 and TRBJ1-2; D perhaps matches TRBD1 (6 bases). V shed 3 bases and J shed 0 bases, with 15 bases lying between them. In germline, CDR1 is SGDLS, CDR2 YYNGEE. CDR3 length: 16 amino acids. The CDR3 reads CASSADVGHPNYGYTF. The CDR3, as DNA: TGTGCCAGCAGCGCAGACGTGGGACACCCTAACTATGGCTACACCTTC.

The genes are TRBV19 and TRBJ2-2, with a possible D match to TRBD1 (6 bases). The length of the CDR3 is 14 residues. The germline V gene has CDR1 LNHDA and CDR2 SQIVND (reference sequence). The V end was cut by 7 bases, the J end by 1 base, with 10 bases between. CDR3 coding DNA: TGTGCCAGTACCCAAGGGGGGAACACCGGGGAGCTGTTTTTT. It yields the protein CASTQGGNTGELFF.

In nucleotides, the CDR3 is TGTGCCAGCAGCTTAGGAGGGGTTCGTCAGCCCCAGCATTTT. This encodes CASSLGGVRQPQHF. The chain uses TRBV11-2 and TRBJ1-5; maybe TRBD1 (5 bases). Germline V gene lookup returns CDR1 SGHAT and CDR2 FQNNGV. V was pared by 1 base and J by 6 bases, with 10 bases between. The CDR3 extends over 14 amino acids. Together with reference TRBV11-2 and TRBJ1-5, the CDR3 gives the full variable domain: EAGVAQSPRYKIIEKRQSVAFWCNPISGHATLYWYQQILGQGPKLLIQFQNNGVVDDSQLPKDRFSAERLKGVDSTLKIQPAKLEDSAVYLCASSLGGVRQPQHFGDGTRLSIL.

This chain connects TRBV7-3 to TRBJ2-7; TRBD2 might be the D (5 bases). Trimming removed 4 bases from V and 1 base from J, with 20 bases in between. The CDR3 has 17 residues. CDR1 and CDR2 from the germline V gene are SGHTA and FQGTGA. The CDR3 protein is CASSSFGVDWRSYEQYF. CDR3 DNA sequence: TGTGCCAGCAGCTCATTCGGAGTGGACTGGAGATCCTACGAGCAGTACTTC.

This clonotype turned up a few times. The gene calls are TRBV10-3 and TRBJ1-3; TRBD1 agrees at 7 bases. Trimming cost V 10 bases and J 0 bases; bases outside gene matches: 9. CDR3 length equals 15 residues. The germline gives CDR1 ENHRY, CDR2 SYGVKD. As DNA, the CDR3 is TGTGCCACCTCCGGGACAGTTGACTCTGGAAACACCATATATTTT. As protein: CATSGTVDSGNTIYF.

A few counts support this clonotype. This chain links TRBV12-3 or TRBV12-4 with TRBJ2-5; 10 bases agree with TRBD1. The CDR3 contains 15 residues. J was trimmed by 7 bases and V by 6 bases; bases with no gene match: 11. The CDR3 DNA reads TGTGCCAGCAGAACCGGAGGGACAGGGGCCAGGACCCAGTACTTC. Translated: CASRTGGTGARTQYF.

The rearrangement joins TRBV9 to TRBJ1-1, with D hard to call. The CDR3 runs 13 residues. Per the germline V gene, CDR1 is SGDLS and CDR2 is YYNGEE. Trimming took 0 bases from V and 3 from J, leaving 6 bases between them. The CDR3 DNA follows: TGTGCCAGCAGCGTAGCCACGGACACTGAAGCTTTCTTT. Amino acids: CASSVATDTEAFF.

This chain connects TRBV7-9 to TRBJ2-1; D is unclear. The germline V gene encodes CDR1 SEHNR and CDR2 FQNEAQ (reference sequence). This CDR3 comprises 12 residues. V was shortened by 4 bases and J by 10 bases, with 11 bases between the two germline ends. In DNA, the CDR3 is TGTGCCAGCAGCTGGTTTATGAAGGAGCAGTTCTTC. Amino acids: CASSWFMKEQFF.

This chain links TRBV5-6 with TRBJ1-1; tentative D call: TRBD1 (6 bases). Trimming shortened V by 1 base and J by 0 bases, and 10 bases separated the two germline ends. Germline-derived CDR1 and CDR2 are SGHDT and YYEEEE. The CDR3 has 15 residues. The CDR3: CASSLIDRLNTEAFF. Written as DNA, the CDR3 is TGTGCCAGCAGCTTGATTGACAGGTTGAACACTGAAGCTTTCTTT.

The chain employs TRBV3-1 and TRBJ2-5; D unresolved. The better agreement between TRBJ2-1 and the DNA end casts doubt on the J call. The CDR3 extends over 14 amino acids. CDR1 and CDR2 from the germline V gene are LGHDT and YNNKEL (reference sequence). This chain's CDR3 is CASSQVNVRDEQFF. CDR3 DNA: TGTGCCAGCAGCCAAGTTAACGTCCGCGATGAGCAGTTCTTC.

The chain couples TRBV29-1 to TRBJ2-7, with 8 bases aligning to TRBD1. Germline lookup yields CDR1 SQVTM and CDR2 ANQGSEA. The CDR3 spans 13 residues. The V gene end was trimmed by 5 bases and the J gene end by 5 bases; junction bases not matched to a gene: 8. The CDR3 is CSVRTGPPHEQYF. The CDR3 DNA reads TGCAGCGTTAGGACAGGGCCCCCCCACGAGCAGTACTTC.

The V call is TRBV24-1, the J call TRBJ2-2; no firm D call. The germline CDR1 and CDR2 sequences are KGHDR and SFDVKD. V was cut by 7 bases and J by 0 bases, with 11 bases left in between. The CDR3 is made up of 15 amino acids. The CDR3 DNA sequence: TGTGCCACCAGCGACCGTGGGGCGAACACCGGGGAGCTGTTTTTT. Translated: CATSDRGANTGELFF.

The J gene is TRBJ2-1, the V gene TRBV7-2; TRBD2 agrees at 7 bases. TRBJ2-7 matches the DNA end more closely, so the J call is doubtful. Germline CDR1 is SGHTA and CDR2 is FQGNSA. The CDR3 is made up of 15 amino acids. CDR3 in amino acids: CASSVTSESSYEQYF. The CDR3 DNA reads TGTGCCAGCAGCGTAACTAGCGAAAGCTCCTACGAGCAGTACTTC.

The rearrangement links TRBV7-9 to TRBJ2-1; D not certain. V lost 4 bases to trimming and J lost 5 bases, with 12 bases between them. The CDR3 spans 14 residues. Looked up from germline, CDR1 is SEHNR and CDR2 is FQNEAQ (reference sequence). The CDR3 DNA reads TGTGCCAGCAGCTCTTCGACGGTCGACAATGAGCAGTTCTTC. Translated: CASSSSTVDNEQFF.

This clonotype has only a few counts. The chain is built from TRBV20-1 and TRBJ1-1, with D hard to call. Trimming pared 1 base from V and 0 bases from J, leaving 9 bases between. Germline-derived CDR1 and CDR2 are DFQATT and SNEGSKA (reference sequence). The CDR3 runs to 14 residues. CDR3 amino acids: CSARGELLNTEAFF. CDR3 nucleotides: TGCAGTGCTAGAGGGGAACTTCTGAACACTGAAGCTTTCTTT.

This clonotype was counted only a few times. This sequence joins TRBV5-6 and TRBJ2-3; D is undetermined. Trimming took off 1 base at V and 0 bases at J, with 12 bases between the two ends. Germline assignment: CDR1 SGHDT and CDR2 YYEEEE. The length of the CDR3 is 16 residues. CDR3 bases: TGTGCCAGCAGCTTGTTGCAGAAGATGAGCACAGATACGCAGTATTTT. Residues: CASSLLQKMSTDTQYF.

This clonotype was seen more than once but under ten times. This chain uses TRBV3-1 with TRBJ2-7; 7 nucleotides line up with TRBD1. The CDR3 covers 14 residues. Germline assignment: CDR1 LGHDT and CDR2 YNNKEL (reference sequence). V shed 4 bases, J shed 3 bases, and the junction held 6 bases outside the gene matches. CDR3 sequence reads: CASSRRQGSYEQYF. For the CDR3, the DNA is TGTGCCAGCAGCCGAAGACAGGGCAGCTACGAGCAGTACTTC.

The CDR3 is CAISEGVSGANVLTF. The CDR3, as DNA: TGTGCCATCAGTGAAGGGGTCTCAGGGGCCAACGTCCTGACTTTC. This chain uses TRBV10-3 with TRBJ2-6; possibly TRBD1 for D (5 bases). V was clipped by 3 bases and J by 4 bases, with 10 bases between them. The length of the CDR3 is 15 residues. Looked up from germline, CDR1 is ENHRY and CDR2 is SYGVKD.

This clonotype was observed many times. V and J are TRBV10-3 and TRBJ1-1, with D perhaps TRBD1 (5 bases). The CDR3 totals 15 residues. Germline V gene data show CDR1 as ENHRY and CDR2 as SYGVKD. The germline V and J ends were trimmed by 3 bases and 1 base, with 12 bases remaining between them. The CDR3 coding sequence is TGTGCCATCAGTGACGGGGACGGGGGGAACACTGAAGCTTTCTTT. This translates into CAISDGDGGNTEAFF.